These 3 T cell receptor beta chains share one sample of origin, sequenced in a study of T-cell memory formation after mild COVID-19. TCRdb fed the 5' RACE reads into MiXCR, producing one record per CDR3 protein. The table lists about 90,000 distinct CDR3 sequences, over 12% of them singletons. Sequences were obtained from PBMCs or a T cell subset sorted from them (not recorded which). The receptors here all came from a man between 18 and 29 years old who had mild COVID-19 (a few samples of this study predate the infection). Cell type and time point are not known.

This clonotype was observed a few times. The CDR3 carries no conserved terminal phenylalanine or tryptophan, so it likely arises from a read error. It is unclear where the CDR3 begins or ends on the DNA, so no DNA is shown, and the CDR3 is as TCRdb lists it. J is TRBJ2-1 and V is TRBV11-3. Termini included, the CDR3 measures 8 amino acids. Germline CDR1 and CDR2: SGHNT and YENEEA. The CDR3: CASSLRVI.

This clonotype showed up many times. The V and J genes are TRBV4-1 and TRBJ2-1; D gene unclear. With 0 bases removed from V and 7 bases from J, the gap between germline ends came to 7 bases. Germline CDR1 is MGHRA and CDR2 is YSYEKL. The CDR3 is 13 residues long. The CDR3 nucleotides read TGCGCCAGCAGCCAAGATTGGAGAAATGAGCAGTTCTTC. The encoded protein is CASSQDWRNEQFF.

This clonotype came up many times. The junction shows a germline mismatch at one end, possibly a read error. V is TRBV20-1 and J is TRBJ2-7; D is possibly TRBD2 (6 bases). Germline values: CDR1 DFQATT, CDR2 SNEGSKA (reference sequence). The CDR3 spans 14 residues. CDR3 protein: CSAIRDWRTYEQYF. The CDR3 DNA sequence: TGCAGCGCTATCCGGGACTGGAGGACCTACGAGCAGTACTTC.